This TCR beta chain was found in a study of monozygotic twins with inflammatory bowel disease. Points from the study as a whole: In the analysis, different T cell subtypes could not be told apart.

The germline V gene has CDR1 SGHTA and CDR2 FQGNSA. This CDR3 is 12 amino acids long. About 3.5 ug of total RNA went into each TCR library. TCRdb reprocessed the 5' RACE reads and stores each CDR3 protein as one record, lacking DNA. The sample is made up of around 450,000 distinct CDR3 sequences, and the top ten hold more than 2% of it. About this clonotype itself: Its matching antigen is unknown.

The TCR comes from a human donor with ulcerative colitis or Crohn's disease, or a healthy co-twin of an affected twin (not recorded which). Sequenced material: blood. This sequence joins TRBV7-2 and TRBJ2-1; TCRdb's D call, TRBD1, is unchecked because there is no DNA. CDR3 sequence: CASSLVGGEQFF.